These T cell receptor beta chains were read from a single sample in a study of T and B cells in COVID-19 patients. TCRdb ran MiXCR on the multiplex PCR reads and lists one entry per CDR3 protein. The sample lists 15,000 or so distinct CDR3 sequences, roughly 29% seen once, with around 3.1% in the top ten. Source material: blood. Receptors originate from a human donor who had recovered from COVID-19. The CDR3 runs from the conserved cysteine through the conserved F or W. A D gene is named only where the DNA matches it firmly. Size is omitted from some rows. Given values are once, few, many or a class for expanded clones.

TRBJ2-1 | TRBV6-1 | . | . | TGTGCCAGCAGACAACTATATCCCTACAATGAGCAGTTCTTC | CASRQLYPYNEQFF
TRBJ1-1 | TRBV29-1 | medium-sized | . | TGCAGCGTTGAAGTTTGGGGGGCCTCGAACACTGAAGCTTTCTTT | CSVEVWGASNTEAFF
TRBJ2-3 | TRBV6-2/TRBV6-3 | many | . | TGTGCCAGCGAAGTTCTAGGGAGAGATACGCAGTATTTT | CASEVLGRDTQYF
TRBJ2-7 | TRBV29-1 | medium-sized | . | TGCAGCGTTGAAGACTACGAGCAGTACTTC | CSVEDYEQYF
TRBJ1-3 | TRBV30 | many | . | TGTGCCTGGAGAGTCGGCAGCTCTGGAAACACCATATATTTT | CAWRVGSSGNTIYF
TRBJ2-7 | TRBV6-5 | many | TRBD1 | TGTGCCAGCAGTTCCTCTGGGACAGGGGGCGAGCAGTACTTC | CASSSSGTGGEQYF
TRBJ1-6 | TRBV5-6 | few | . | TGTGCCAGCAGAAAAGAACTCGAATCCATCTCTAATTCACCCCTCCACTTT | CASRKELESISNSPLHF
TRBJ1-5 | TRBV6-5 | many | TRBD1 | TGTGCCAGCAGCGACAGGGGGCATCAGCCCCAGCATTTT | CASSDRGHQPQHF
TRBJ2-2 | TRBV12-3/TRBV12-4 | medium-sized | . | TGTGCCAGCAGTTTCCGCACGAACACCGGGGAGCTGTTTTTT | CASSFRTNTGELFF
TRBJ1-1 | TRBV7-2 | few | . | TGTGCCAGCAGCAAAGAGGCAACGGCGAACACTGAAGCTTTCTTT | CASSKEATANTEAFF
TRBJ2-7 | TRBV5-6 | . | . | TGCGCCAGCAGCTTGGGGGAGCTCTCCTACGAGCAGTACTTC | CASSLGELSYEQYF
TRBJ1-2 | TRBV11-1 | medium-sized | . | TGTGCCAGCAGCCCCCTTGGCGGGGGCGCGTCCGGCTACACCTTC | CASSPLGGGASGYTF
TRBJ1-1 | TRBV5-1 | . | . | TGCGCCAGCAGCTTCGATGAAAAGGGGCCCACTGAAGCTTTCTTT | CASSFDEKGPTEAFF
TRBJ1-2 | TRBV5-1 | few | . | TGCGCCAGCAGCGTCTTCACAGGGTTCGATGGCTACACCTTC | CASSVFTGFDGYTF
TRBJ2-6 | TRBV12-3/TRBV12-4 | medium-sized | . | TGTGCCAGCAGTTCAGGATCCGGGGCCAACGTCCTGACTTTC | CASSSGSGANVLTF
TRBJ2-1 | TRBV6-2/TRBV6-3 | medium-sized | . | TGTGCCAGCAGTTACGGGCTAGAAGGTAATGAGCAGTTCTTC | CASSYGLEGNEQFF
TRBJ2-1 | TRBV9 | once | . | TGTGCCAGCTCTTTCAGGGGGGAGGGGCCTCAGGAGCAGTTCTTC | CASSFRGEGPQEQFF
TRBJ1-1 | TRBV18 | . | . | TGTGCCAGCTCACCGGGGTCCCTGAACACTGAAGCTTTCTTT | CASSPGSLNTEAFF
TRBJ1-2 | TRBV19 | few | . | TGTGCCAGTACCCCCGGAGAGGGTTATGGCTATGGCTACACCTTC | CASTPGEGYGYGYTF
TRBJ1-3 | TRBV29-1 | medium-sized | . | TGCAGCGTACGGACAGCCGGAGGAAACACCATATATTTT | CSVRTAGGNTIYF
TRBJ1-3 | TRBV6-5 | many | TRBD1 | TGTGCCAGCAGCTTGACCGGGACAGGGGAATACACCATATATTTT | CASSLTGTGEYTIYF
TRBJ2-3 | TRBV12-3/TRBV12-4 | medium-sized | . | TGTGCCAGCGTTACCGGGCTCGGCGCAGATACGCAGTATTTT | CASVTGLGADTQYF
TRBJ1-1 | TRBV29-1 | medium-sized | . | TGCAGCGTTGAAGGGGCAGGAACTGAAGCTTTCTTT | CSVEGAGTEAFF